This T cell receptor beta chain was found in a study of blood T cell repertoires in COVID-19. The CDR3 extends over 15 amino acids. V lost 5 bases and J 6 bases, leaving 21 bases between the germline ends. Germline CDR1 SGHRS, CDR2 YFSETQ. Clones were sequenced by immunoSEQ multiplex PCR, and TCRdb holds only the in-frame ones, with some missing. Of tens of thousands of clones in the sample, around 89% were seen once. The receptor was isolated from a woman aged 80 or over with acute or convalescent COVID-19. Sequencing was done on a sample of peripheral blood. This sequence joins TRBV5-1 and TRBJ2-7; the D gene is possibly TRBD1 (6 bases). DNA for the CDR3: TGCGCCAGCAGAACTACAGGGCGTGGGGGCTCCGAGCAGTACTTC. This sequence encodes CASRTTGRGGSEQYF.